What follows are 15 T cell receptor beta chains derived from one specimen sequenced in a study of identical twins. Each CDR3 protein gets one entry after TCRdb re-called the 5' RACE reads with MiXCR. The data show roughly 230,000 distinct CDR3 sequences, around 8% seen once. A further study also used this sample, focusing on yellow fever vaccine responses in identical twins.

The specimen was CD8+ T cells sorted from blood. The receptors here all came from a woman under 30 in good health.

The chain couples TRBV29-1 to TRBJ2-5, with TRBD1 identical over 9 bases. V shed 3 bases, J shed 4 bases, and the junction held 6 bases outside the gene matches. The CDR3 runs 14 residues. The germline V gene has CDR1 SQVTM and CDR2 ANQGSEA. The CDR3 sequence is CSVDPTGGGETQYF. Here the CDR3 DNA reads TGCAGCGTTGACCCGACAGGGGGAGGAGAGACCCAGTACTTC.

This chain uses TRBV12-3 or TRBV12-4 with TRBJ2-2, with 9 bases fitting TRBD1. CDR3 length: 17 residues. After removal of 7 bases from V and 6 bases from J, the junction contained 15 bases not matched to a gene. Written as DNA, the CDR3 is TGTGCCAGCACCGATGGGACAGGGATGGGCAAGGCCGGGGAGCTGTTTTTT. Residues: CASTDGTGMGKAGELFF.

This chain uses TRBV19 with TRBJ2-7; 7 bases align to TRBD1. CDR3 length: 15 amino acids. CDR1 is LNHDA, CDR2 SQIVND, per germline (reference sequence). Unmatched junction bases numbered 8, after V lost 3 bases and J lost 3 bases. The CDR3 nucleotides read TGTGCCAGTAGTATGGATTTGGGACAGCTCTACGAGCAGTACTTC. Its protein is CASSMDLGQLYEQYF. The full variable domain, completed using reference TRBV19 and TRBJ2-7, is DGGITQSPKYLFRKEGQNVTLSCEQNLNHDAMYWYRQDPGQGLRLIYYSQIVNDFQKGDIAEGYSVSREKKESFPLTVTSAQKNPTAFYLCASSMDLGQLYEQYFGPGTRLTVT.

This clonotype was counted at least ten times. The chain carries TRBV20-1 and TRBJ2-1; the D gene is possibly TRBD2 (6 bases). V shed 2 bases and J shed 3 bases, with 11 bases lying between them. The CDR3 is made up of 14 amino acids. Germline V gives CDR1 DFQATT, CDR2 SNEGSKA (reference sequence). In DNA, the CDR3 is TGCAGTGCTAGATCGGGGGACGGCTACAATGAGCAGTTCTTC. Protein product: CSARSGDGYNEQFF.

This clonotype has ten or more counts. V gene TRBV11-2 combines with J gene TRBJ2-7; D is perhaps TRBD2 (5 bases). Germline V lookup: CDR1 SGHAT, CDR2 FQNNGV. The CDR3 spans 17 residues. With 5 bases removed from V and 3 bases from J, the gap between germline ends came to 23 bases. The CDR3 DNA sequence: TGTGCCAGCAGCCCTACCGCCCCGGACTTTTCATTCTACGAGCAGTACTTC. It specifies CASSPTAPDFSFYEQYF. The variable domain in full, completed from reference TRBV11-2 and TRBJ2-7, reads EAGVAQSPRYKIIEKRQSVAFWCNPISGHATLYWYQQILGQGPKLLIQFQNNGVVDDSQLPKDRFSAERLKGVDSTLKIQPAKLEDSAVYLCASSPTAPDFSFYEQYFGPGTRLTVT.

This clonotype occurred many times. The CDR3 sequence is CAIGSGETVAKNIQYF. CDR3 DNA: TGTGCCATAGGCTCGGGCGAGACCGTAGCCAAAAACATTCAGTACTTC. V usage is TRBV10-3 and J usage is TRBJ2-4; D unresolved. This CDR3 has 16 residues. V gave up 9 bases and J gave up 0 bases, with 18 bases separating them. Germline loops: CDR1 ENHRY, CDR2 SYGVKD.

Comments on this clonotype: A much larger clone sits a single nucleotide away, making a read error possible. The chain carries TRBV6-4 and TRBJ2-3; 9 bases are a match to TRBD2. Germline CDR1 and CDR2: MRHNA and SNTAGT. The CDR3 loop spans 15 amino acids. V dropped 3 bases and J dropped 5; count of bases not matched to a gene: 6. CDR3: CASSESSGGRDTQYF. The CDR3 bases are TGTGCCAGCAGTGAAAGTAGCGGGGGCAGAGATACGCAGTATTTT.

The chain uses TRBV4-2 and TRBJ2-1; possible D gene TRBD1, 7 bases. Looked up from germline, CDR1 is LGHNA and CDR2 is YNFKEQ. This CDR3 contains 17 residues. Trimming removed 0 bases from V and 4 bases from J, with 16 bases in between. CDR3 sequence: CASSQDGEAGGYNEQFF. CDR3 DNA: TGTGCCAGCAGCCAAGATGGGGAAGCAGGGGGGTACAATGAGCAGTTCTTC.

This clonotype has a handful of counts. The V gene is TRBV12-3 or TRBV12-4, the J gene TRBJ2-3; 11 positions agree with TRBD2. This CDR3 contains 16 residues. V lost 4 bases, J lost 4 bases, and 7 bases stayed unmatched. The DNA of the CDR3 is TGTGCCAGCAGTTCTCCCTTAGCGGGGGGGCCAGATACGCAGTATTTT. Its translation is CASSSPLAGGPDTQYF.

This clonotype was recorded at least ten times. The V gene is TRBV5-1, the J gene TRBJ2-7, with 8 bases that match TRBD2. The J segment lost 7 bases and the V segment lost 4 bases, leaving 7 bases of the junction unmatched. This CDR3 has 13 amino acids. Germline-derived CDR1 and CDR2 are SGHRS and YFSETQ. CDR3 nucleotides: TGCGCCAGCAGCCCACGGGTAGCGGGGGAGCAGTACTTC. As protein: CASSPRVAGEQYF.

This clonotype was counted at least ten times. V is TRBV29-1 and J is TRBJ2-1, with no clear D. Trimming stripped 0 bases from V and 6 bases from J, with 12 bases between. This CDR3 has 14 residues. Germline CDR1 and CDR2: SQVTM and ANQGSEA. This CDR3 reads CSVEDRTPSNEQFF. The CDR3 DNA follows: TGCAGCGTTGAAGATCGGACCCCTTCCAATGAGCAGTTCTTC.

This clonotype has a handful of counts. The CDR3 nucleotides are TGTGCCAGCAGTGACCGCCAGGGGAGCAATCAGCCCCAGCATTTT. It specifies CASSDRQGSNQPQHF. The chain joins TRBV2 to TRBJ1-5; D may be TRBD1 (6 bases). The germline V gene has CDR1 SNHLY and CDR2 FYNNEI. With 3 bases removed from V and 1 base from J, the gap between germline ends came to 10 bases. This CDR3 is 15 amino acids long. Filled out from reference TRBV2 and TRBJ1-5, the complete variable domain reads EPEVTQTPSHQVTQMGQEVILRCVPISNHLYFYWYRQILGQKVEFLVSFYNNEISEKSEIFDDQFSVERPDGSNFTLKIRSTKLEDSAMYFCASSDRQGSNQPQHFGDGTRLSIL.

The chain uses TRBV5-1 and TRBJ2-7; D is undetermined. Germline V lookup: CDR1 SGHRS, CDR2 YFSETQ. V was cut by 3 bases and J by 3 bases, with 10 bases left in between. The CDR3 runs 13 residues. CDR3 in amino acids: CASSSGSLYEQYF. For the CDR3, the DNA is TGCGCCAGCAGCTCCGGGTCGCTCTACGAGCAGTACTTC.

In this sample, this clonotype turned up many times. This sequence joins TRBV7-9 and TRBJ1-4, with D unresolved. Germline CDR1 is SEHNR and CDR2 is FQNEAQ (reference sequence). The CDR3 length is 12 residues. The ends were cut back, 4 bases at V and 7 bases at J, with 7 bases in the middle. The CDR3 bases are TGTGCCAGCAGCTCTGAACGTGAAAAACTGTTTTTT. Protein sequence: CASSSEREKLFF.

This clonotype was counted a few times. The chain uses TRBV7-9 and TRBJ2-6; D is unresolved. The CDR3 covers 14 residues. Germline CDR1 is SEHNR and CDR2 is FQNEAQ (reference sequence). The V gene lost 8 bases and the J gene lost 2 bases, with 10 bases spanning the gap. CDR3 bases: TGTGCCAGCCAGTTGTCAGCTGGGGCCAACGTCCTGACTTTC. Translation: CASQLSAGANVLTF.